The 29 T cell receptor beta chains given below trace back to one sample, sequenced in a study of T cell responses to AZD1222 COVID-19 vaccine. Sequenced by immunoSEQ multiplex PCR; TCRdb stores in-frame clones only, minus some. Among 70,000 to 90,000 clones, approximately 82% were seen once, and the ten largest hold around 20%. This specimen consisted of peripheral blood, obtained on day 0 of AZD1222 vaccination. The receptors stem from an adult in good health.

The chain couples TRBV10-1 to TRBJ1-3, with no clear D. Germline V gene sequence: CDR1 WNHNN, CDR2 SYGVQD (reference sequence). There are 14 residues in the CDR3. Trimming took off 3 bases at V and 2 bases at J, with 8 bases between the two ends. CDR3 protein: CASSDGPAGNTIYF. Here the CDR3 DNA reads TGCGCCAGCAGTGACGGGCCAGCTGGAAACACCATATATTTT.

V usage is TRBV7-8 and J usage is TRBJ2-2; no definite D call. The CDR3 has 12 amino acids. CDR1 SGHVS and CDR2 FQNEAQ come from the germline V gene. Trimming cost V 2 bases and J 11 bases, with 9 bases left between them. The CDR3 reads CASSLSREELFF. DNA for the CDR3: TGTGCCAGCAGCTTAAGTCGTGAAGAGCTGTTTTTT.

The rearrangement joins TRBV7-8 to TRBJ2-2; 7 bases map to TRBD2. The CDR3 covers 16 residues. Germline assignment: CDR1 SGHVS and CDR2 FQNEAQ. J was trimmed by 5 bases and V by 10 bases; bases with no gene match: 16. CDR3 loop: CATSHRRETPTGELFF. CDR3 bases: TGTGCCACCTCTCATCGGCGGGAGACTCCTACCGGGGAGCTGTTTTTT.

The chain has TRBV1 and TRBJ1-1. TRBV1 is termed a pseudogene. This CDR3 has 13 residues. The CDR3, as DNA: TGCACCAGCATTGCCCGGGGTTTCACTGAAGCTTTCTTT. Translation gives CTSIARGFTEAFF.

This clone was recorded only once. The chain uses TRBV18 and TRBJ2-2; 9 bases line up with TRBD2. CDR1 and CDR2 from the germline V gene are KGHSH and LQKENI. Losses at the gene ends were 1 base for V and 7 bases for J; bases not matched to a gene: 10. The CDR3 covers 17 residues. CDR3 in amino acids: CASSPLLGATSGGELFF. As DNA, the CDR3 is TGTGCCAGCTCACCACTGCTAGGTGCGACTAGCGGCGGGGAGCTGTTTTTT.

The chain is built from TRBV5-6 and TRBJ2-3; D call uncertain. CDR3 length equals 12 residues. Germline values: CDR1 SGHDT, CDR2 YYEEEE. V was clipped by 6 bases and J by 8 bases, with 13 bases between them. CDR3 nucleotide sequence: TGTGCCAGCAATCCAACCTCGGGTACGCAGTATTTT. Protein: CASNPTSGTQYF.

The rearrangement uses TRBV18 and TRBJ2-7; D tentatively reads TRBD1 or TRBD2 (6 bases each). The germline V and J ends were trimmed by 1 base and 6 bases, with 13 bases remaining between them. The CDR3 runs 14 residues. The germline CDR1 and CDR2 sequences are KGHSH and LQKENI. This CDR3 reads CASSPRSGAGEQYF. In nucleotides, the CDR3 is TGTGCCAGCTCACCACGATCGGGGGCGGGCGAGCAGTACTTC.

The chain uses TRBV27 and TRBJ1-2; D might be TRBD1 (6 bases). This CDR3 is 14 amino acids long. V was pared by 2 bases and J by 5 bases, with 12 bases between. Germline V gene sequence: CDR1 MNHEY, CDR2 SMNVEV (reference sequence). The chain's CDR3 is CASSLVGGRYGYTF. The DNA of the CDR3 is TGTGCCAGCAGTTTAGTAGGGGGGAGGTATGGCTACACCTTC.

The rearrangement uses TRBV5-5 and TRBJ1-1; D remains ambiguous. The CDR3 extends over 15 amino acids. Trimming removed 0 bases at V and 0 bases at J, with 9 bases between. Germline CDR1 SGHKS, CDR2 YYEKEE (reference sequence). The CDR3 region has the DNA TGTGCCAGCAGCTTGGGGCAGGCGTTGAACACTGAAGCTTTCTTT. Translated: CASSLGQALNTEAFF.

The rearrangement uses TRBV4-2 and TRBJ1-4; D unresolved. CDR1 is LGHNA and CDR2 is YNFKEQ in the germline V gene. V lost 3 bases to trimming and J lost 5 bases, with 13 bases between them. The length of the CDR3 is 15 residues. The CDR3 spells CASSHSTIQNEKLFF. As DNA, the CDR3 is TGTGCCAGCAGCCACAGTACGATTCAAAATGAAAAACTGTTTTTT.

V is TRBV21-1 and J is TRBJ1-6; whether TRBD1, the table's D call, matches the DNA was not checked. TRBV21-1 is recorded as a pseudogene. The CDR3 contains 16 residues. CDR3 in DNA: TGTGCCAGCAGCCCGAACCGGGACAGGAGGCTTTCACCCCTCCACTTT. This encodes CASSPNRDRRLSPLHF.

This chain connects TRBV2 to TRBJ2-5; 8 bases are a match to TRBD2. The CDR3 is 15 residues long. Germline values: CDR1 SNHLY, CDR2 FYNNEI. Trimming at V came to 7 bases and at J to 7 bases, leaving 14 bases not matched to a gene. CDR3 protein: CASKRGLGVGGTQYF. Here the CDR3 DNA reads TGTGCCAGCAAGAGGGGACTAGGTGTGGGGGGGACCCAGTACTTC.

The chain links TRBV19 to TRBJ1-5; D is perhaps TRBD1 (5 bases). Germline CDR1 is LNHDA and CDR2 is SQIVND (reference sequence). This CDR3 has 15 residues. V was trimmed by 8 bases and J by 0 bases, leaving 14 bases between them. CDR3 sequence: CASSPGPFSNQPQHF. The CDR3 nucleotides read TGTGCCAGTTCACCGGGACCCTTTAGCAATCAGCCCCAGCATTTT.

This sequence joins TRBV6-5 and TRBJ2-7; D remains ambiguous. Per germline, CDR1 MNHEY and CDR2 SVGAGI. With 7 bases removed from V and 0 bases from J, the gap between germline ends came to 10 bases. This CDR3 region has 13 residues. The CDR3 loop reads CASKRFSSYEQYF. The CDR3 nucleotides are TGTGCCAGCAAACGGTTCAGCTCCTACGAGCAGTACTTC.

This chain joins TRBV3-1 (or the pseudogene TRBV3-2) and TRBJ2-4; 10 bases are a match to TRBD2. V was clipped by 0 bases and J by 7 bases; unmatched bases: 6. Germline loops: CDR1 LGHDT, CDR2 YNNKEL (reference sequence). The CDR3 is made up of 16 amino acids. CDR3 loop: CASSQDKAGGRNIQYF. CDR3 DNA sequence: TGTGCCAGCAGCCAAGATAAAGCGGGAGGGCGGAACATTCAGTACTTC.

This clone was observed a few times. The chain has TRBV11-1 and TRBJ2-1, with 7 nucleotides matching TRBD1. This CDR3 is 17 amino acids long. V was pared by 0 bases and J by 11 bases, with 16 bases of the junction left unmatched. The germline V gene has CDR1 SGHAT and CDR2 FQDESV (reference sequence). The CDR3 DNA follows: TGTGCCAGCAGCTTAGCTATGGACAGGATAAATCGTCGTCAGCAGTTCTTC. Its translation is CASSLAMDRINRRQQFF.

The chain employs TRBV4-1 and TRBJ1-3; possible D gene TRBD1, 6 bases. The CDR3 is made up of 15 amino acids. V lost 8 bases and J lost 3, with 17 bases in between. Per the germline V gene, CDR1 is MGHRA and CDR2 is YSYEKL. The CDR3: CASGTDGQLGNTIYF. CDR3 coding DNA: TGCGCCAGCGGAACCGACGGACAGCTTGGAAACACCATATATTTT.

V is TRBV7-2 and J is TRBJ2-7, with D hard to call. The CDR3 length is 14 residues. Germline V gene data show CDR1 as SGHTA and CDR2 as FQGNSA. V lost 6 bases, J lost 0 bases, and 12 bases lay in between. For the CDR3, the DNA is TGTGCCAGCAGTCAACTCACGAGCTCCTACGAGCAGTACTTC. This codes for CASSQLTSSYEQYF.

The chain carries TRBV7-2 and TRBJ2-7; TRBD1 is a possible D gene (6 bases). V gave up 3 bases and J gave up 1 base, with 13 bases separating them. Per the germline V gene, CDR1 is SGHTA and CDR2 is FQGNSA. This CDR3 is 15 amino acids long. The CDR3 protein is CASSFGTGFSYEQYF. The CDR3 bases are TGTGCCAGCAGCTTCGGTACAGGGTTTTCCTACGAGCAGTACTTC.

The gene calls are TRBV6-5 and TRBJ1-4, with 7 bases matching TRBD1. V shed 6 bases and J 6 bases; nucleotides not matched to a gene: 7. CDR1 MNHEY and CDR2 SVGAGI come from the germline V gene. CDR3 length equals 14 residues. The CDR3 region is CASSDRTGDEKLFF. CDR3 DNA sequence: TGTGCCAGCAGCGACCGGACAGGTGATGAAAAACTGTTTTTT.

The chain has TRBV4-1 and TRBJ1-5, with D unresolved. Trimming took 1 base from V and 0 from J, leaving 10 bases between them. Germline loops: CDR1 MGHRA, CDR2 YSYEKL. The CDR3 consists of 16 residues. The CDR3 DNA reads as TGCGCCAGCAGCCAAGTTGGAGGGATTAGCAATCAGCCCCAGCATTTT. This sequence encodes CASSQVGGISNQPQHF.

The chain recombines TRBV18 with TRBJ1-3, with no clear D. V lost 3 bases to trimming and J lost 0 bases, with 12 bases between them. CDR3 length: 16 residues. Germline V gives CDR1 KGHSH, CDR2 LQKENI. This CDR3 is CASSPATTGSGNTIYF. The CDR3, as DNA: TGTGCCAGCTCACCTGCTACGACGGGCTCTGGAAACACCATATATTTT. The complete variable domain, with remaining parts taken from reference TRBV18 and TRBJ1-3, reads NAGVMQNPRHLVRRRGQEARLRCSPMKGHSHVYWYRQLPEEGLKFMVYLQKENIIDESGMPKERFSAEFPKEGPSILRIQQVVRGDSAAYFCASSPATTGSGNTIYFGEGSWLTVV.

The chain couples TRBV5-1 to TRBJ1-1; D is perhaps TRBD1 (5 bases). CDR3 size: 14 residues. Germline V CDR1 and CDR2: SGHRS, YFSETQ. V was trimmed by 2 bases and J by 5 bases, leaving 13 bases between them. The CDR3 protein is CASSFGTRDTEAFF. CDR3 nucleotide sequence: TGCGCCAGCAGCTTCGGGACTCGTGATACTGAAGCTTTCTTT.

The V gene is TRBV11-3, the J gene TRBJ2-7; 7 bases map to TRBD1. J gave up 3 bases and V 5 bases, and 10 bases lay outside the gene matches. Germline CDR1 SGHNT, CDR2 YENEEA. CDR3 size: 15 residues. The CDR3 protein is CASSARTGGVYEQYF. CDR3 nucleotide sequence: TGTGCCAGCAGCGCACGGACAGGAGGCGTCTACGAGCAGTACTTC.

The rearrangement joins TRBV19 to TRBJ1-2; 7 bases are shared with TRBD1. Germline values: CDR1 LNHDA, CDR2 SQIVND (reference sequence). CDR3 size: 13 residues. V gave up 2 bases and J gave up 6 bases; unmatched junction bases: 3. This chain's CDR3 is CASSIQGTDGYTF. In DNA form, the CDR3 reads TGTGCCAGTAGTATACAGGGGACAGATGGCTACACCTTC. The variable domain in full, with the rest retrieved from reference TRBV19 and TRBJ1-2, is DGGITQSPKYLFRKEGQNVTLSCEQNLNHDAMYWYRQDPGQGLRLIYYSQIVNDFQKGDIAEGYSVSREKKESFPLTVTSAQKNPTAFYLCASSIQGTDGYTFGSGTRLTVV.

This clone was seen only a few times. The J gene is TRBJ1-2, the V gene TRBV6-5; 9 bases fit TRBD1. The CDR3 runs to 13 residues. In germline, CDR1 is MNHEY, CDR2 SVGAGI. V trimming: 6 bases; J trimming: 8 bases; junction bases outside the gene matches: 7. CDR3 amino acids: CASSKTGGRGYTF. CDR3 in DNA: TGTGCCAGCAGCAAAACAGGGGGCCGGGGCTACACCTTC.

V gene TRBV5-1 combines with J gene TRBJ2-1, with D unclear. Trimming removed 4 bases from V and 0 bases from J, with 14 bases in between. CDR3 length: 16 residues. From germline, CDR1 is SGHRS and CDR2 YFSETQ. CDR3 bases: TGCGCCAGCAGCGCGACTCCTAGTGCCTCCTACAATGAGCAGTTCTTC. It translates to CASSATPSASYNEQFF.

This clone was counted a single time. This sequence joins TRBV3-1 (or the pseudogene TRBV3-2) and TRBJ2-1; D possibly corresponds to TRBD2 (5 bases). The V end lost 2 bases, the J end lost 6 bases, and 11 bases lay between the germline ends. The germline V gene encodes CDR1 LGHDT and CDR2 YNNKEL (reference sequence). This CDR3 is built from 14 residues. In nucleotides, the CDR3 is TGTGCCAGCAGCCAACGGTCCGGGATCAATGAGCAGTTCTTC. It yields the protein CASSQRSGINEQFF.

The rearrangement uses TRBV7-9 and TRBJ1-1; no clear D gene. Trimming pared 6 bases from V and 8 bases from J, leaving 13 bases between. Per germline, CDR1 SEHNR and CDR2 FQNEAQ (reference sequence). This CDR3 has 12 residues. Here the CDR3 DNA reads TGTGCCAGCAGTCGTGAGGCTAGAGAAGCTTTCTTT. It translates to CASSREAREAFF.